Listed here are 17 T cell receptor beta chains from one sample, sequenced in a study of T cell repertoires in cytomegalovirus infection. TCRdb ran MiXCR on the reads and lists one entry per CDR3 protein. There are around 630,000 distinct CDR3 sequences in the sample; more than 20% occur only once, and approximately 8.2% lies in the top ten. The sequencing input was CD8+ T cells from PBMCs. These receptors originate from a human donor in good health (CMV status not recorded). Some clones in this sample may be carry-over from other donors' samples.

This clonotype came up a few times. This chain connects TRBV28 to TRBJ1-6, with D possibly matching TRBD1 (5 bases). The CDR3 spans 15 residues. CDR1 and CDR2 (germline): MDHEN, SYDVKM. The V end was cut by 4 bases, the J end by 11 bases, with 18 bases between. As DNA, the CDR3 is TGTGCCAGCAGTTCGGGGCGGCGAGCCAATCCACCCCTCCACTTT. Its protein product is CASSSGRRANPPLHF.

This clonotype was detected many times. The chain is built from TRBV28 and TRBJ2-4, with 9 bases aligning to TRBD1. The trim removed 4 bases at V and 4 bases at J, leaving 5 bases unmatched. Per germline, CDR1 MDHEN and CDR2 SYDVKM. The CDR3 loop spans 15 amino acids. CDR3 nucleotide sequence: TGTGCCAGCAGTTCAACAGGGACAGGGAAAAACATTCAGTACTTC. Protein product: CASSSTGTGKNIQYF.

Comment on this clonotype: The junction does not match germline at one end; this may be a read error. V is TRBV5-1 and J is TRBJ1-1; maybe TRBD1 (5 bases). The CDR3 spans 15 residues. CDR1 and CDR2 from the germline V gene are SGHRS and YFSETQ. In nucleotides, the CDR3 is TGCTCCAGCAGCCTGGGACGGGGAATGAACACTGAAGCTTTCTTT. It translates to CSSSLGRGMNTEAFF.

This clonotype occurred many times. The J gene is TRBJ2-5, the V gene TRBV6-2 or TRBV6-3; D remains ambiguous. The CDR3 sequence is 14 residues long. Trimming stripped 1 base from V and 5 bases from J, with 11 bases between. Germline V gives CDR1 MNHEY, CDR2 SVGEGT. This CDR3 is CASSYLPNDETQYF. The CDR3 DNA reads TGTGCCAGCAGTTACTTGCCTAATGACGAGACCCAGTACTTC.

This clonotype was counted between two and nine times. The CDR3 coding sequence is TGCGCCAGCAGCCACGGGGACGGCCCGAACACCGGGGAGCTGTTTTTT. Translated, it gives CASSHGDGPNTGELFF. This chain uses TRBV4-3 with TRBJ2-2; D assignment may be TRBD1 or TRBD2 (5 bases each). The CDR3 sequence is 16 residues long. Trimming removed 3 bases at V and 0 bases at J, with 11 bases between. CDR1 and CDR2 (germline): LGHNA, YSLEER.

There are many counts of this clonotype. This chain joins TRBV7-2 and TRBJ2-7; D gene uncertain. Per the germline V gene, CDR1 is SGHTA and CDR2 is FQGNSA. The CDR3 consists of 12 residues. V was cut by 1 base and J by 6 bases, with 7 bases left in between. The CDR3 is CASSLGGGEQYV. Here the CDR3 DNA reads TGTGCCAGCAGCTTAGGGGGTGGCGAGCAGTACGTC.

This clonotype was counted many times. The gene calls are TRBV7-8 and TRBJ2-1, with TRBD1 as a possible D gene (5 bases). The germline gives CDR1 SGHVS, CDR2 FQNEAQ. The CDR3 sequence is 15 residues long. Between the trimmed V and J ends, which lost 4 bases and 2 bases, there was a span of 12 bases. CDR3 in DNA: TGTGCCAGCAGCTCCACCACAGGAACCTACAATGAGCAGTTCTTC. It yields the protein CASSSTTGTYNEQFF.

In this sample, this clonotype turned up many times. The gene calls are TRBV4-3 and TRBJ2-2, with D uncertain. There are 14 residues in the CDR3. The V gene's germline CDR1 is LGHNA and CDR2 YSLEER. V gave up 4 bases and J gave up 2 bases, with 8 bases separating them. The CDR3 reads CASSLFGNTGELFF. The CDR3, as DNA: TGCGCCAGCAGCCTCTTTGGTAACACCGGGGAGCTGTTTTTT.

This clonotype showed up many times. The CDR3 DNA reads TGTGCCAGTTTAGGACAGCCACGCTCCTACGAGCAGTACGTC. Protein product: CASLGQPRSYEQYV. This chain uses TRBV2 with TRBJ2-7, with D possibly matching TRBD1 (6 bases). This CDR3 comprises 14 residues. Germline-derived CDR1 and CDR2 are SNHLY and FYNNEI. V lost 9 bases and J 0 bases, leaving 15 bases between the germline ends.

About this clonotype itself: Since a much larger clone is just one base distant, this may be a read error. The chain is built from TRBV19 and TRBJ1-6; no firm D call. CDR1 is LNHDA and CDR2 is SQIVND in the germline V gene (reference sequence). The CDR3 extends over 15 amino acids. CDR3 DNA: TGTGCCAGTAGTGACTTAAGCTCCTATAAATCACCCCTCCACTTT. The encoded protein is CASSDLSSYKSPLHF.

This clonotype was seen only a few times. CDR3 sequence (DNA): TGTGCCAGCACCTCTACGGACAGAGGGAGTAATCAGCCCCAGCATTTT. It encodes CASTSTDRGSNQPQHF. The chain uses TRBV2 and TRBJ1-5; possibly TRBD1 for D (6 bases). Trimming stripped 7 bases from V and 4 bases from J, with 20 bases between. This CDR3 contains 16 residues. Germline V gives CDR1 SNHLY, CDR2 FYNNEI.

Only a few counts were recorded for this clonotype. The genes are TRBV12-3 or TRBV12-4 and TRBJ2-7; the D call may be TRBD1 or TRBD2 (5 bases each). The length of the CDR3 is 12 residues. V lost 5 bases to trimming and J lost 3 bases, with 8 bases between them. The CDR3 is CASSRDLYEQYV. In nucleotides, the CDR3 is TGTGCCAGCAGTCGGGACCTCTACGAGCAGTACGTC.

For the CDR3, the DNA is TGTGCCAGCAGCTCCGGACAGTCCGAGCAGTACGTC. Translated: CASSSGQSEQYV. This chain joins TRBV7-9 and TRBJ2-7; D is possibly TRBD1 (6 bases). The CDR3 runs to 12 residues. The V end was cut by 4 bases, the J end by 6 bases, with 10 bases between. The germline gives CDR1 SEHNR, CDR2 FQNEAQ (reference sequence).

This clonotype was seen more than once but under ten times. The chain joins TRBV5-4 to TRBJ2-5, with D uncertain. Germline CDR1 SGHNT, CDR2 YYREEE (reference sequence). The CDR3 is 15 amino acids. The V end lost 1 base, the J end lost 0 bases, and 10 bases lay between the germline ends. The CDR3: CASSLTAGDQETQYF. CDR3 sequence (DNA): TGTGCCAGCAGCTTGACGGCAGGCGACCAAGAGACCCAGTACTTC.

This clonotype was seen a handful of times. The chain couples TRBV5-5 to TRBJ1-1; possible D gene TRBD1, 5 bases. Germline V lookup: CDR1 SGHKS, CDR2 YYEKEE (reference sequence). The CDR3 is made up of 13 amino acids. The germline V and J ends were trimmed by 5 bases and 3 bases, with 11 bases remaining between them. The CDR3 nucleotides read TGTGCCAGCAGTGGGGGGGGGTACACTGAAGCTTTCTTT. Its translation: CASSGGGYTEAFF.

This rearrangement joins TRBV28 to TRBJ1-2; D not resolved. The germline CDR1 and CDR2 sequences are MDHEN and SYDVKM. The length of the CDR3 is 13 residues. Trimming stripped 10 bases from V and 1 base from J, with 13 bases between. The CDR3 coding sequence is TGTGCCACCTCAGGAGGCAGTAACTATGGCTACACCTTC. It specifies CATSGGSNYGYTF.

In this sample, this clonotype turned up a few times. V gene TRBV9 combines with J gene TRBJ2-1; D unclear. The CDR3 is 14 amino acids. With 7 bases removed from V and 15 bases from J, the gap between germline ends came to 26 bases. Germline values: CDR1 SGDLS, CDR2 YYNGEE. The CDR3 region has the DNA TGTGCCAGCCCTTCGGCGTCCCGCACCGGGTTTCGGTTCTTC. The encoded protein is CASPSASRTGFRFF.